These T cell receptor beta chains were read from a single sample in a study of cytomegalovirus exposure and HLA in healthy donors. Clones were read by immunoSEQ multiplex PCR, and TCRdb kept only the in-frame ones, dropping some. This table has 95,000 to 150,000 clones, around 66% appearing once. The material sequenced was PBMCs. The source of these receptors is a woman between 40 and 55 years old in good health and CMV-seropositive. CDR3s include the opening cysteine and the closing phenylalanine or tryptophan. The D gene is left open where the match is weak. Expanded clones are given a class, and other clones once, few, many or no size at all.

cdr3_nt: TGTGCCAGCAGCTCATCAGATACGCAGTATTTT
cdr3_aa: CASSSSDTQYF
clone_size: few
j_call: TRBJ2-3
d_call: .
v_call: TRBV7-6

cdr3_nt: TGTGCTAGCAGCCGACAGGGGGCCCTAGATACGCAGTATTTT
cdr3_aa: CASSRQGALDTQYF
clone_size: .
j_call: TRBJ2-3
d_call: TRBD1
v_call: TRBV7-7

cdr3_nt: TGTGCCAGTAGCCGGACCGGGACAGGGGGCGCCGGGGAGCTGTTTTTT
cdr3_aa: CASSRTGTGGAGELFF
clone_size: .
j_call: TRBJ2-2
d_call: TRBD1
v_call: TRBV19

cdr3_nt: TGTGCCAGCACGGAACGGCAGGGCGTAGGCTACACCTTC
cdr3_aa: CASTERQGVGYTF
clone_size: .
j_call: TRBJ1-2
d_call: .
v_call: TRBV6-5

cdr3_nt: TGTGCCAGTAGCCGGGATGGGGATCAGCCCCAGCATTTT
cdr3_aa: CASSRDGDQPQHF
clone_size: .
j_call: TRBJ1-5
d_call: .
v_call: TRBV19

cdr3_nt: TGTGCCAGCGCGCGGGAGATGGTGGATACGCAGTATTTT
cdr3_aa: CASAREMVDTQYF
clone_size: .
j_call: TRBJ2-3
d_call: TRBD2
v_call: TRBV9

cdr3_nt: TGTGCCAGCAGTTTCGTACAGGGTTATAACTACGAGCAGTACTTC
cdr3_aa: CASSFVQGYNYEQYF
clone_size: once
j_call: TRBJ2-7
d_call: .
v_call: TRBV28

cdr3_nt: TGTGCCAGCAGCGTCTTCGGTTGGAGCCAGGGAGAGACCCAGTACTTC
cdr3_aa: CASSVFGWSQGETQYF
clone_size: .
j_call: TRBJ2-5
d_call: .
v_call: TRBV9

cdr3_nt: TGTGCCTGGGTTTGGGACTCCCAGAGCGCTGAGCAGTTCTTC
cdr3_aa: CAWVWDSQSAEQFF
clone_size: .
j_call: TRBJ2-1
d_call: .
v_call: TRBV30

cdr3_nt: TGTGCCAGCAGTTTAACAGGGTCTTACGAGCAGTACTTC
cdr3_aa: CASSLTGSYEQYF
clone_size: .
j_call: TRBJ2-7
d_call: .
v_call: TRBV28

cdr3_nt: TGCGCCAGCAGCTTGACAGGGGGCCCCGGCCAGCCCCAGCATTTT
cdr3_aa: CASSLTGGPGQPQHF
clone_size: .
j_call: TRBJ1-5
d_call: TRBD1
v_call: TRBV5-1

cdr3_nt: TGTGCCAGCAGTTTATCGGACGCGGGCGGGCACACCATATATTTT
cdr3_aa: CASSLSDAGGHTIYF
clone_size: .
j_call: TRBJ1-3
d_call: .
v_call: TRBV27

cdr3_nt: TGTGCCAGTAGTGCTACAGGGGCTTCCTACAATGAGCAGTTCTTC
cdr3_aa: CASSATGASYNEQFF
clone_size: .
j_call: TRBJ2-1
d_call: TRBD1
v_call: TRBV19

cdr3_nt: TGTGCCAGCAGCGTAGGGGGAGGCAATCAGCCCCAGCATTTT
cdr3_aa: CASSVGGGNQPQHF
clone_size: .
j_call: TRBJ1-5
d_call: .
v_call: TRBV9

cdr3_nt: TGTGCCAGCACCCCTGCAGGCAGCAATCAGCCCCAGCATTTT
cdr3_aa: CASTPAGSNQPQHF
clone_size: .
j_call: TRBJ1-5
d_call: .
v_call: TRBV27

cdr3_nt: TGTGCCAGCAGCCGACCCGGACAGGGCAGGAACACTGAAGCTTTCTTT
cdr3_aa: CASSRPGQGRNTEAFF
clone_size: once
j_call: TRBJ1-1
d_call: TRBD1
v_call: TRBV7-8

cdr3_nt: TGTGCCAGCAGCCCCCTCTCTGACACTGAAGCTTTCTTT
cdr3_aa: CASSPLSDTEAFF
clone_size: few
j_call: TRBJ1-1
d_call: .
v_call: TRBV6-5

cdr3_nt: TGTGCCAGCAGTTTAAAGGTTAGGTCAGGCTATGGCTACACCTTC
cdr3_aa: CASSLKVRSGYGYTF
clone_size: .
j_call: TRBJ1-2
d_call: .
v_call: TRBV27

cdr3_nt: TGTGCCAGCAGTGAATACACCTATGGCTACACCTTC
cdr3_aa: CASSEYTYGYTF
clone_size: .
j_call: TRBJ1-2
d_call: .
v_call: TRBV6-1

cdr3_nt: TGTGCCAGCAGTTCCCCCGGTCGGTACGAGCAGTACTTC
cdr3_aa: CASSSPGRYEQYF
clone_size: .
j_call: TRBJ2-7
d_call: .
v_call: TRBV6-5

cdr3_nt: TGTGCCAGCTCAGGTATAGCCAGGGCGAGCGAGCAGTACTTC
cdr3_aa: CASSGIARASEQYF
clone_size: .
j_call: TRBJ2-7
d_call: .
v_call: TRBV18

cdr3_nt: TGTGCCAGCAGCTTGGGGATGGCGGGGCAAGGCTACACCTTC
cdr3_aa: CASSLGMAGQGYTF
clone_size: .
j_call: TRBJ1-2
d_call: .
v_call: TRBV5-4

cdr3_nt: TGTGCCAGCAGTGAACTGGACAGGGAGGGCATTCAGTACTTC
cdr3_aa: CASSELDREGIQYF
clone_size: few
j_call: TRBJ2-4
d_call: .
v_call: TRBV6-1

cdr3_nt: TGTGCCAGCGGGTGGGCGGGAGGTGAAGGGGAGACCCAGTACTTC
cdr3_aa: CASGWAGGEGETQYF
clone_size: .
j_call: TRBJ2-5
d_call: TRBD2
v_call: TRBV28

cdr3_nt: TGTGCCAGCAGCTTAGCGGGGGCCCGACAGGGCGACTACGAGCAGTACTTC
cdr3_aa: CASSLAGARQGDYEQYF
clone_size: .
j_call: TRBJ2-7
d_call: TRBD1
v_call: TRBV7-6

cdr3_nt: TGTGCCAGCAGCCCCACCAGCTCCTACGAGCAGTACTTC
cdr3_aa: CASSPTSSYEQYF
clone_size: .
j_call: TRBJ2-7
d_call: .
v_call: TRBV4-2

cdr3_nt: TGTGCCAGCAGCGCCCTAGCGGTTTCCTACAATGAGCAGTTCTTC
cdr3_aa: CASSALAVSYNEQFF
clone_size: .
j_call: TRBJ2-1
d_call: TRBD2
v_call: TRBV2

cdr3_nt: TGTGCCACCAGCAGAGACAGGGTCGGGGGGTATCATCGGCAGTACTTC
cdr3_aa: CATSRDRVGGYHRQYF
clone_size: .
j_call: TRBJ2-7
d_call: TRBD2
v_call: TRBV15

cdr3_nt: TGTGCCAGCAGTTACGGGACAGGCCGCGAAAAACTGTTTTTT
cdr3_aa: CASSYGTGREKLFF
clone_size: .
j_call: TRBJ1-4
d_call: TRBD1
v_call: TRBV6-5

cdr3_nt: TGTGCCTGGAGGGCTAGCGGTGCCTACGAGCAGTACTTC
cdr3_aa: CAWRASGAYEQYF
clone_size: .
j_call: TRBJ2-7
d_call: TRBD2
v_call: TRBV30

cdr3_nt: TGCAGCGGAGCCCAGGGGATCTATGGCTACCCCTTC
cdr3_aa: CSGAQGIYGYPF
clone_size: .
j_call: TRBJ1-2
d_call: .
v_call: TRBV29-1

cdr3_nt: TGTGCCACCAGCAGAGTGGGGGCAGGAATAGAGACCCAGTACTTC
cdr3_aa: CATSRVGAGIETQYF
clone_size: .
j_call: TRBJ2-5
d_call: .
v_call: TRBV15

cdr3_nt: TGTGCCAGCAGCTGGACAGGGGAATTTGGTGAAAAACTGTTTTTT
cdr3_aa: CASSWTGEFGEKLFF
clone_size: .
j_call: TRBJ1-4
d_call: TRBD1
v_call: TRBV5-5

cdr3_nt: TGTGCCAGCAGTTTTGTTACAGACCGGTACGAGCAGTACTTC
cdr3_aa: CASSFVTDRYEQYF
clone_size: .
j_call: TRBJ2-7
d_call: .
v_call: TRBV28

cdr3_nt: TGTGCCAGCAGCTCCCAGACTAGCGGAGTTTACGAGCAGTACTTC
cdr3_aa: CASSSQTSGVYEQYF
clone_size: few
j_call: TRBJ2-7
d_call: TRBD2
v_call: TRBV5-4

cdr3_nt: TGCGCCAGCAGCTTGGCGGGAGCAGATTCCTACGAGCAGTACTTC
cdr3_aa: CASSLAGADSYEQYF
clone_size: .
j_call: TRBJ2-7
d_call: .
v_call: TRBV5-1

cdr3_nt: TGTGCCAGCAGCTCCGTTCCCGGGACAGCCAAGTACACAGATACGCAGTATTTT
cdr3_aa: CASSSVPGTAKYTDTQYF
clone_size: medium-sized
j_call: TRBJ2-3
d_call: TRBD1
v_call: TRBV13

cdr3_nt: TGTGCCAGCAGTGAATTTAAGGGAGGAGAGACCCAGTACTTC
cdr3_aa: CASSEFKGGETQYF
clone_size: few
j_call: TRBJ2-5
d_call: .
v_call: TRBV25-1

cdr3_nt: TGCAGCGTTGAAAGGGGGCAGACTGAAGCTTTCTTT
cdr3_aa: CSVERGQTEAFF
clone_size: few
j_call: TRBJ1-1
d_call: TRBD1
v_call: TRBV29-1

cdr3_nt: TGTGCCAGCAGTGGGGAGTTAGCGGGGGGGCCTCAGACCCAGTACTTC
cdr3_aa: CASSGELAGGPQTQYF
clone_size: .
j_call: TRBJ2-5
d_call: TRBD2
v_call: TRBV5-6

cdr3_nt: TGCGCCAGCAGCCGCCTGGGCCCCCAGGCGTCCTATAATTCGCCCCTCCACTTT
cdr3_aa: CASSRLGPQASYNSPLHF
clone_size: once
j_call: TRBJ1-6
d_call: .
v_call: TRBV5-1

cdr3_nt: TGTGCCAGCAGTTACGGAGGCCCCTACGAGCAGTACTTC
cdr3_aa: CASSYGGPYEQYF
clone_size: .
j_call: TRBJ2-7
d_call: .
v_call: TRBV6-6

cdr3_nt: TGTGCCAGCAGTCCCGACTTTAACACCGGGGAGCTGTTTTTT
cdr3_aa: CASSPDFNTGELFF
clone_size: .
j_call: TRBJ2-2
d_call: .
v_call: TRBV6-5

cdr3_nt: TGCGCCAGCAGCTCACATTCAGGGGGCGTCGGGGTTGAAGCTTTCTTT
cdr3_aa: CASSSHSGGVGVEAFF
clone_size: once
j_call: TRBJ1-1
d_call: TRBD1
v_call: TRBV5-1

cdr3_nt: TGTGCCAGCATTACTCACGGGAGACGGAACACCGGGGAGCTGTTTTTT
cdr3_aa: CASITHGRRNTGELFF
clone_size: .
j_call: TRBJ2-2
d_call: .
v_call: TRBV28

cdr3_nt: TGTGCCAGCAGGAGTTGGAGTACCAAAAACATTCAGTACTTC
cdr3_aa: CASRSWSTKNIQYF
clone_size: .
j_call: TRBJ2-4
d_call: .
v_call: TRBV2

cdr3_nt: TGTGCCAGCAGTTTGACCAGCGGGGGGTCGGATGAGCAGTTCTTC
cdr3_aa: CASSLTSGGSDEQFF
clone_size: .
j_call: TRBJ2-1
d_call: TRBD2
v_call: TRBV28

cdr3_nt: TGTGCCAGCAGCTTGGGAACCGACTCAGATACGCAGTATTTT
cdr3_aa: CASSLGTDSDTQYF
clone_size: .
j_call: TRBJ2-3
d_call: .
v_call: TRBV5-6

cdr3_nt: TGTGCCAGCAGCTTGGGGGGACTAGCGGGACTCATAAATACGCAGTATTTT
cdr3_aa: CASSLGGLAGLINTQYF
clone_size: .
j_call: TRBJ2-3
d_call: TRBD2
v_call: TRBV5-8

cdr3_nt: TGCGCCAGCAGTTCGTCCTACGAGCAGTACTTC
cdr3_aa: CASSSSYEQYF
clone_size: few
j_call: TRBJ2-7
d_call: .
v_call: TRBV5-1

cdr3_nt: TGTGCCATCAGGAAACAGGGGAACACTGAAGCTTTCTTT
cdr3_aa: CAIRKQGNTEAFF
clone_size: .
j_call: TRBJ1-1
d_call: .
v_call: TRBV10-3

cdr3_nt: TGTGCCAGCAGTGAAGACCCGGCCACCTACTATGACTACACCTTC
cdr3_aa: CASSEDPATYYDYTF
clone_size: .
j_call: TRBJ1-2
d_call: .
v_call: TRBV6-1

cdr3_nt: TGTGCCAGCTCACCACCGGACAGGGGGAAGCAGTACTTC
cdr3_aa: CASSPPDRGKQYF
clone_size: .
j_call: TRBJ2-5
d_call: TRBD1
v_call: TRBV18

cdr3_nt: TGTGCCAGCAGCCAAGGCCCGAGCGCCACTAATGAAAAACTGTTTTTT
cdr3_aa: CASSQGPSATNEKLFF
clone_size: .
j_call: TRBJ1-4
d_call: .
v_call: TRBV4-2

cdr3_nt: TGCGCCAGCAGCGCACAGGGGGCGCAGGACTATGGCTACACCTTC
cdr3_aa: CASSAQGAQDYGYTF
clone_size: .
j_call: TRBJ1-2
d_call: TRBD1
v_call: TRBV5-1

cdr3_nt: TGTGCCAGCAGCCACCTCCGGGACAAGAACACTGAAGCTTTCTTT
cdr3_aa: CASSHLRDKNTEAFF
clone_size: .
j_call: TRBJ1-1
d_call: .
v_call: TRBV14

cdr3_nt: TGTGCCACCAGCACCCAGGGTTTTAGCGAGCAGTACTTC
cdr3_aa: CATSTQGFSEQYF
clone_size: .
j_call: TRBJ2-7
d_call: .
v_call: TRBV15